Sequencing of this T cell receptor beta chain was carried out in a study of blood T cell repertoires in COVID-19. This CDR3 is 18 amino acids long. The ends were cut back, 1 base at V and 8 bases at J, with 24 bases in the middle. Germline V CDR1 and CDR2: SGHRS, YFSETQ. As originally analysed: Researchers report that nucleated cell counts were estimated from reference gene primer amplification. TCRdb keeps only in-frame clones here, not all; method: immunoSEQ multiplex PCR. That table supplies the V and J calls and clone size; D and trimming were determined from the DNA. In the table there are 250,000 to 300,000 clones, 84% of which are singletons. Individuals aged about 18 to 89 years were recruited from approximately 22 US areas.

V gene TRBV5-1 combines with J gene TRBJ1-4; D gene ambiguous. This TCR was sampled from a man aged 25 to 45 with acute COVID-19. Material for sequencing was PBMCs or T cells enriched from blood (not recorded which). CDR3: CASSLLDLTTTPEEKLFF. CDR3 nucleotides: TGCGCCAGCAGCTTGCTCGATCTGACCACGACCCCGGAGGAAAAACTGTTTTTT.